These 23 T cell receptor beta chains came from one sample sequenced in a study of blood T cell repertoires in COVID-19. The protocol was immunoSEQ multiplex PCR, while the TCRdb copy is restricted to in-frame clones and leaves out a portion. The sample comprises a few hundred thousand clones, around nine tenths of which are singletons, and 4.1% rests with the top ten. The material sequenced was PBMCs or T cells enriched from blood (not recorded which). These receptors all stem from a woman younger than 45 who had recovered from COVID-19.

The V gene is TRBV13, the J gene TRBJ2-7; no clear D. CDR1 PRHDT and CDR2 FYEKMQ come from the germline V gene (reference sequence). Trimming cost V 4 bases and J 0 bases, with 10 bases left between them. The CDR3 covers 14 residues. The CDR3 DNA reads TGTGCCAGCAGCTCCGAGCTGAGCTCCTACGAGCAGTACTTC. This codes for CASSSELSSYEQYF.

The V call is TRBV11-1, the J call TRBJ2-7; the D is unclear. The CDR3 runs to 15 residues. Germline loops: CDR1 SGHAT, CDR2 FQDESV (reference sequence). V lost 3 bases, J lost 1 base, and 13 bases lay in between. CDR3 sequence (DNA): TGTGCCAGCAGCTTTAAGAGCTATCTATCCTACGAGCAGTACTTC. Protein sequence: CASSFKSYLSYEQYF.

Here the CDR3 reads CASSYTAGLTYEQYF. The CDR3 nucleotides read TGTGCCAGCAGTTACACCGCAGGGCTAACCTACGAGCAGTACTTC. The chain combines TRBV6-5 with TRBJ2-7; the D gene is possibly TRBD1 (5 bases). Germline-derived CDR1 and CDR2 are MNHEY and SVGAGI. The CDR3 runs to 15 residues. Trimming pared 2 bases from V and 2 bases from J, leaving 13 bases between.

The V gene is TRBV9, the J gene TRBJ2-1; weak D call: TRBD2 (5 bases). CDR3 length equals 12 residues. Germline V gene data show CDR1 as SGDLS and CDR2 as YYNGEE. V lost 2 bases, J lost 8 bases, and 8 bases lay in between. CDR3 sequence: CASSVGEHEQFF. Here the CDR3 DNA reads TGTGCCAGCAGCGTCGGGGAGCATGAGCAGTTCTTC.

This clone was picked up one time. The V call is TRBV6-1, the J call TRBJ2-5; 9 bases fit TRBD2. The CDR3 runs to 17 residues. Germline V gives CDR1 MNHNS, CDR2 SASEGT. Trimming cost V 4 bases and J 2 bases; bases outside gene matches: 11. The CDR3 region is CASSGGGLAGRQETQYF. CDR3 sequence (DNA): TGTGCCAGCAGTGGAGGGGGGCTAGCGGGAAGGCAAGAGACCCAGTACTTC.

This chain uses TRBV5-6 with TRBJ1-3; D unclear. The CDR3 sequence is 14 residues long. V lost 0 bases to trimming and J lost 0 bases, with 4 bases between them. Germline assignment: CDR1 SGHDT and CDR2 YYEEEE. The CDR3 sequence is CASSLASSGNTIYF. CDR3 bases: TGTGCCAGCAGCTTGGCTAGCTCTGGAAACACCATATATTTT. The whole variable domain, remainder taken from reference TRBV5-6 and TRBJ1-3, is DAGVTQSPTHLIKTRGQQVTLRCSPKSGHDTVSWYQQALGQGPQFIFQYYEEEERQRGNFPDRFSGHQFPNYSSELNVNALLLGDSALYLCASSLASSGNTIYFGEGSWLTVV.

CDR3 sequence reads: CASSPGVAGAIDTGELFF. The CDR3 region has the DNA TGCGCCAGCAGCCCTGGCGTAGCGGGAGCGATTGACACCGGGGAGCTGTTTTTT. V is TRBV5-1 and J is TRBJ2-2; TRBD2 matches at 9 bases. The length of the CDR3 is 18 residues. Germline CDR1 is SGHRS and CDR2 is YFSETQ. Trimming took 4 bases from V and 3 from J; bases not matched to a gene: 13.

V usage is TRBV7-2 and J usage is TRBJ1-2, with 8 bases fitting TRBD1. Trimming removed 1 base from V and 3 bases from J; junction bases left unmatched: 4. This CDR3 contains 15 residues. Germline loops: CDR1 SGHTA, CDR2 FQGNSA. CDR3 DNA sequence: TGTGCCAGCAGCTTAGGGCCGGGACAGGACTATGGCTACACCTTC. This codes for CASSLGPGQDYGYTF. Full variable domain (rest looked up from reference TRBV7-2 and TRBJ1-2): GAGVSQSPSNKVTEKGKDVELRCDPISGHTALYWYRQSLGQGLEFLIYFQGNSAPDKSGLPSDRFSAERTGGSVSTLTIQRTQQEDSAVYLCASSLGPGQDYGYTFGSGTRLTVV.

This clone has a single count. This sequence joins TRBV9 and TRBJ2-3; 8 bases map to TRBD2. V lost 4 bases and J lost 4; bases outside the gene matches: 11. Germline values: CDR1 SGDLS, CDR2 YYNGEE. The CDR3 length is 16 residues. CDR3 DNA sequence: TGTGCCAGCAGCTTGCCGGGACTAGGGATCGCAGATACGCAGTATTTT. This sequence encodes CASSLPGLGIADTQYF.

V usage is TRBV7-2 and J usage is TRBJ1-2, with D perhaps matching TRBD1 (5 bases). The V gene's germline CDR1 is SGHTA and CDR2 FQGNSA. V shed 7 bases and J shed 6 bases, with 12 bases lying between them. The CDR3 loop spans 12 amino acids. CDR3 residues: CASTTGGNGYTF. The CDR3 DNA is TGTGCCAGCACCACCGGGGGGAATGGCTACACCTTC.

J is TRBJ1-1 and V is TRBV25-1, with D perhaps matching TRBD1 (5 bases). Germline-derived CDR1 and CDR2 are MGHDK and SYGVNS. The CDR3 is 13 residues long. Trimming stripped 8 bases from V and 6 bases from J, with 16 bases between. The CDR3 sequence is CASSPQGWAEAFF. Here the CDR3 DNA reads TGTGCCAGCTCTCCCCAGGGTTGGGCTGAAGCTTTCTTT.

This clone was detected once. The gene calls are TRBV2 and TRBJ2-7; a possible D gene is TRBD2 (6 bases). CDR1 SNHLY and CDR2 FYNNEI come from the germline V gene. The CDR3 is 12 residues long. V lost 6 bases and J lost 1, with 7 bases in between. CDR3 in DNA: TGTGCCAGCAGGCGGGATTCCTACGAGCAGTACTTC. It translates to CASRRDSYEQYF.

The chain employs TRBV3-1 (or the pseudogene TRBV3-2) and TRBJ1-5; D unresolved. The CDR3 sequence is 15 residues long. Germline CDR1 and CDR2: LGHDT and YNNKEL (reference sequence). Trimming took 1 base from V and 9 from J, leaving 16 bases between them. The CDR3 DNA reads TGTGCCAGCAGCCAAGGGCTCCAGAATAGCGGGCCCCAGCATTTT. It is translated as CASSQGLQNSGPQHF.

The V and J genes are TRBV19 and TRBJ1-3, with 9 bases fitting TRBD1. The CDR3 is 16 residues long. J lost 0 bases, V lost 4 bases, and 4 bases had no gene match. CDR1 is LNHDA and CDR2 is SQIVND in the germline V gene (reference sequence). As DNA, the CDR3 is TGTGCCAGTAGTACGGGACAGGGTTTCTCTGGAAACACCATATATTTT. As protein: CASSTGQGFSGNTIYF.

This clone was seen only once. CDR3 bases: TGTGCCATCAATAGTCCCCGCGCGGAAAATGGCTACACCTTC. Residues: CAINSPRAENGYTF. V is TRBV10-3 and J is TRBJ1-2; no clear D gene. Germline V gene data show CDR1 as ENHRY and CDR2 as SYGVKD. The CDR3 extends over 14 amino acids. The V gene lost 7 bases and the J gene lost 6 bases, with 18 bases spanning the gap.

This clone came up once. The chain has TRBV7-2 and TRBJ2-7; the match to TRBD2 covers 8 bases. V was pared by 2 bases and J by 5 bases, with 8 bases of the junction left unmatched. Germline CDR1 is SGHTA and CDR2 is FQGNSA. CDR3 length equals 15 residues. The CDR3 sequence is CASSLSGGLANEQYF. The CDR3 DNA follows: TGTGCCAGCAGCTTATCGGGAGGACTAGCCAACGAGCAGTACTTC.

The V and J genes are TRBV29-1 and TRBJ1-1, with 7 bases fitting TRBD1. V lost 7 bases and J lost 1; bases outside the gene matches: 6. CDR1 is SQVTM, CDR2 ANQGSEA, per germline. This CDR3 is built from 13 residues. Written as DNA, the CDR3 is TGCAGCGCCTCGACAGGGTGGAACACTGAAGCTTTCTTT. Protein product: CSASTGWNTEAFF.

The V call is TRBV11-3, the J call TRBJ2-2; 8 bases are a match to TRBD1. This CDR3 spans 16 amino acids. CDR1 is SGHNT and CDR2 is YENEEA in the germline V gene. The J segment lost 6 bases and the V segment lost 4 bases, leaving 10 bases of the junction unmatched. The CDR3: CASSSRAGGAAGELFF. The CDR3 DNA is TGTGCCAGCAGCTCCCGGGCAGGGGGCGCCGCCGGGGAGCTGTTTTTT.

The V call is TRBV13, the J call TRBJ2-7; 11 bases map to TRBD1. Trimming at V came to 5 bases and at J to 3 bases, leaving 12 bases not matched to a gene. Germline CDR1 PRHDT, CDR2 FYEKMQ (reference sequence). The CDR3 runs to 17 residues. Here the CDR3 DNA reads TGTGCCAGCAGCCGCATCGGGGACAGGGGGGCCAACTACGAGCAGTACTTC. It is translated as CASSRIGDRGANYEQYF.

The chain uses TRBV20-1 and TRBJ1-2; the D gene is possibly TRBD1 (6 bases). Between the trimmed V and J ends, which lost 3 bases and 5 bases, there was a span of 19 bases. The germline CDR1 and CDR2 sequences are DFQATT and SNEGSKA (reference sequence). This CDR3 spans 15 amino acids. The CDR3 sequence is CSASALGGGGYGYTF. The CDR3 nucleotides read TGCAGTGCTAGTGCCCTCGGAGGGGGGGGGTATGGCTACACCTTC.

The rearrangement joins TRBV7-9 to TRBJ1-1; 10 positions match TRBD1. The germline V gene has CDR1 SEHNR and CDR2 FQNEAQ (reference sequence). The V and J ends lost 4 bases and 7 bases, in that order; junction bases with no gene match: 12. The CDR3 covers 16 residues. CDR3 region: CASSSTRDRGGYEAFF. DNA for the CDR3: TGTGCCAGCAGCTCGACCCGGGACAGGGGTGGGTATGAAGCTTTCTTT.

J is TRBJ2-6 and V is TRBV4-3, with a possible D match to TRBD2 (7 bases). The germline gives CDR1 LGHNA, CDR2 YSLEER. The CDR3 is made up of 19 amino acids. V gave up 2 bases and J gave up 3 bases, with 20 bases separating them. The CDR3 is CASSQLLMGGAGGANVLTF. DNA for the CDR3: TGCGCCAGCAGCCAACTCCTTATGGGGGGGGCTGGTGGGGCCAACGTCCTGACTTTC.

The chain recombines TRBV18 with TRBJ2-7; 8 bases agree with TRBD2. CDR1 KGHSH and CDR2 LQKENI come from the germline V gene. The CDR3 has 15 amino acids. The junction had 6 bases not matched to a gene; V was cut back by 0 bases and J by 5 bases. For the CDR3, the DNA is TGTGCCAGCTCACCACCTAACGGGGGGGTCAACGAGCAGTACTTC. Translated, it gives CASSPPNGGVNEQYF.